The 9 T cell receptor beta chains below come from one sample, sequenced in a study of T cells after yellow fever vaccination. TCRdb reprocessed the 5' RACE reads with MiXCR, giving one entry per CDR3 protein. This sample carries hundreds of thousands of distinct CDR3 sequences, roughly 9.4% of them seen once, and the ten largest clones take over 15%. The sequences come from PBMCs, collected on the day of the first yellow fever vaccination. The origin of the receptors is a man between 18 and 35 years old who received the YFV17D yellow fever vaccine.

This chain connects TRBV5-1 to TRBJ2-1, with 10 bases fitting TRBD2. CDR3 length equals 16 residues. CDR1 is SGHRS and CDR2 is YFSETQ in the germline V gene. Trimming took 3 bases from V and 7 from J; bases not matched to a gene: 10. Here the CDR3 reads CASSSNSGGAGNEQFF. CDR3 nucleotide sequence: TGCGCCAGCAGCTCGAACAGCGGGGGGGCAGGGAATGAGCAGTTCTTC.

This clonotype was seen repeatedly, ten times or more. This chain joins TRBV7-3 and TRBJ1-1, with D tentatively TRBD1 (5 bases). In germline, CDR1 is SGHTA, CDR2 FQGTGA. CDR3 size: 15 residues. Trimming shortened V by 8 bases and J by 4 bases, and 20 bases separated the two germline ends. The CDR3 loop reads CASSTWGGRGTEAFF. The DNA for the CDR3 is TGTGCCAGCTCAACATGGGGGGGGAGGGGCACTGAAGCTTTCTTT.

The chain couples TRBV12-3 or TRBV12-4 to TRBJ1-1; D gene unclear. Trimming removed 1 base from V and 7 bases from J, with 4 bases in between. The CDR3 sequence is 11 residues long. CDR3 loop: CASSLDVEAFF. The CDR3 nucleotides read TGTGCCAGCAGTTTAGACGTTGAAGCTTTCTTT.

This clonotype was found a few times. The CDR3 reads CASRETGFTQYF. CDR3 DNA: TGTGCCAGCAGGGAGACAGGTTTCACGCAGTATTTT. The chain uses TRBV12-3 or TRBV12-4 and TRBJ2-3, with D tentatively TRBD1 (6 bases). This CDR3 has 12 amino acids. Trimming left V 6 bases short and J 9 bases short, with 13 bases between.

This clonotype was seen many times. The chain is built from TRBV12-3 or TRBV12-4 and TRBJ2-1; TRBD1 is a possible D gene (5 bases). Trimming took off 3 bases at V and 6 bases at J, with 9 bases between the two ends. The CDR3 covers 13 residues. The CDR3 coding sequence is TGTGCCAGCAGTTTTCAGGGTCCCAATGAGCAGTTCTTC. Protein sequence: CASSFQGPNEQFF.

This clonotype has more than one count but fewer than ten. The genes are TRBV7-2 and TRBJ1-2; no clear D gene. V was clipped by 4 bases and J by 4 bases, with 16 bases between them. The CDR3 has 15 amino acids. The V gene's germline CDR1 is SGHTA and CDR2 FQGNSA. The chain's CDR3 is CASSSEAVVSYGYTF. The CDR3 nucleotides read TGTGCCAGCAGCTCAGAGGCGGTAGTGTCCTATGGCTACACCTTC.

This clonotype turned up a few times. The chain carries TRBV20-1 and TRBJ2-7, with TRBD2 identical over 9 bases. J lost 6 bases, V lost 5 bases, and 8 bases had no gene match. The CDR3 consists of 13 residues. Germline assignment: CDR1 DFQATT and CDR2 SNEGSKA (reference sequence). In nucleotides, the CDR3 is TGCAGTGCTGGTCGCGGGGGGGCAGGCGAGCAGTACTTC. Protein sequence: CSAGRGGAGEQYF.

This clonotype came up a few times. The chain recombines TRBV6-1 with TRBJ2-5, with D possibly matching TRBD2 (7 bases). The length of the CDR3 is 14 residues. The ends were cut back, 7 bases at V and 14 bases at J, with 26 bases in the middle. Germline values: CDR1 MNHNS, CDR2 SASEGT. CDR3 residues: CASTLFSGAGEIYF. CDR3 coding DNA: TGTGCCAGCACGCTGTTTTCGGGGGCGGGGGAGATATACTTC.

The chain links TRBV4-2 to TRBJ1-6; 7 bases are shared with TRBD1. J gave up 6 bases and V 4 bases, and 15 bases lay outside the gene matches. In germline, CDR1 is LGHNA, CDR2 YNFKEQ. This CDR3 comprises 18 residues. In DNA, the CDR3 is TGTGCCAGCAGCCCCGCGGGAGGGGGGACAGAAATTAATTCACCCCTCCACTTT. It translates to CASSPAGGGTEINSPLHF.